Below are 27 T cell receptor beta chains sequenced from a single sample in a study of CD8+ T cells in alopecia areata. Specified treatment: oral pan-JAK inhibitor, 5-10 mg twice daily. Reverse transcription of extracted RNA yielded cDNA, which provided the sequencing template. Some clones are missing from TCRdb's copy, which holds only in-frame ones; the method was immunoSEQ multiplex PCR. The profile shows about 180,000 clones, 50% to 65% of them singletons. Source: CD8+ T cells sorted from blood, taken at week 24, from a patient treated with tofacitinib. These receptors all stem from a human donor with alopecia areata.

V is TRBV2 and J is TRBJ2-5, with 10 positions matching TRBD2. J gave up 5 bases and V 4 bases, and 4 bases lay outside the gene matches. This CDR3 is 14 amino acids long. The germline gives CDR1 SNHLY, CDR2 FYNNEI. The CDR3 spells CASSVLAGVETQYF. In DNA form, the CDR3 reads TGTGCCAGCAGTGTTCTAGCGGGGGTTGAGACCCAGTACTTC.

This clone was observed a handful of times. The chain carries TRBV19 and TRBJ1-5; 8 positions match TRBD1. CDR3 length equals 12 residues. V trimming: 7 bases; J trimming: 9 bases; junction bases outside the gene matches: 5. Germline CDR1 LNHDA, CDR2 SQIVND (reference sequence). The DNA for the CDR3 is TGTGCCAGTACCGGGACAGGTTGGCCCCAGCATTTT. This codes for CASTGTGWPQHF.

This rearrangement joins TRBV5-6 to TRBJ2-3; the D gene could be TRBD1 or TRBD2 (6 bases each). CDR1 is SGHDT and CDR2 is YYEEEE in the germline V gene. V was trimmed by 4 bases and J by 2 bases, leaving 14 bases between them. The CDR3 length is 15 residues. CDR3 loop: CASSPFGGLTDTQYF. DNA for the CDR3: TGTGCCAGCAGCCCCTTCGGGGGCCTCACAGATACGCAGTATTTT.

V is TRBV4-3 and J is TRBJ2-1; the match to TRBD2 covers 8 bases. The CDR3 runs 15 residues. Germline lookup yields CDR1 LGHNA and CDR2 YSLEER. Unmatched junction bases numbered 4, after V lost 1 base and J lost 5 bases. CDR3: CASSQGYGGDNEQFF. The CDR3 bases are TGCGCCAGCAGCCAAGGTTACGGGGGGGACAATGAGCAGTTCTTC.

This clone has just a few counts. The chain couples TRBV6-5 to TRBJ1-4; D is ambiguous. CDR3 length: 12 amino acids. Trimming took off 6 bases at V and 8 bases at J, with 10 bases between the two ends. The germline V gene has CDR1 MNHEY and CDR2 SVGAGI. The CDR3 protein is CASSPNGEKLFF. CDR3 DNA sequence: TGTGCCAGCAGCCCCAATGGGGAAAAACTGTTTTTT.

The chain has TRBV7-9 and TRBJ2-7; D may be TRBD2 (5 bases). Germline CDR1 reads SEHNR; CDR2 reads FQNEAQ (reference sequence). V lost 2 bases and J 2 bases, leaving 13 bases between the germline ends. The CDR3 is 15 residues long. CDR3 DNA sequence: TGTGCCAGCAGCTTAAGTACGAGGGCAGCCTACGAGCAGTACTTC. Protein: CASSLSTRAAYEQYF.

This clone was recorded once. The V call is TRBV6-5, the J call TRBJ1-1, with a weak D call TRBD1 (6 bases). Looked up from germline, CDR1 is MNHEY and CDR2 is SVGAGI. V dropped 6 bases and J dropped 2 bases, with 16 bases sitting between them. The CDR3 runs to 15 residues. CDR3 sequence (DNA): TGTGCCAGCAGAACGACCCGGGACACAAACACTGAAGCTTTCTTT. It translates to CASRTTRDTNTEAFF.

The chain uses TRBV27 and TRBJ2-3; D possibly corresponds to TRBD2 (7 bases). In germline, CDR1 is MNHEY, CDR2 SMNVEV (reference sequence). This CDR3 spans 14 amino acids. V was cut by 5 bases and J by 2 bases, with 11 bases left in between. CDR3 DNA sequence: TGTGCCAGCAGTGCCCGGGGGGCCACAGATACGCAGTATTTT. Amino acids: CASSARGATDTQYF.

The CDR3 spells CALMSGQKQNYGYTF. The DNA for the CDR3 is TGTGCGTTGATGTCGGGGCAGAAGCAAAACTATGGCTACACCTTC. V usage is TRBV30 and J usage is TRBJ1-2, with TRBD1 as a possible D gene (5 bases). The CDR3 is 15 residues long. The germline CDR1 and CDR2 sequences are GTSNPN and SVGIG (reference sequence).

The rearrangement uses TRBV19 and TRBJ2-4; D unclear. The CDR3 runs to 11 residues. The germline CDR1 and CDR2 sequences are LNHDA and SQIVND (reference sequence). The V end lost 1 base, the J end lost 10 bases, and 5 bases lay between the germline ends. In DNA form, the CDR3 reads TGTGCCAGTAGTATAGGGACGATTCAGTACTTC. It is translated as CASSIGTIQYF.

CDR3 nucleotide sequence: TGCGCCAGCAGCCAAGAAGCCGATTCTACGGGTGGCTACACCTTC. As protein: CASSQEADSTGGYTF. The chain has TRBV4-3 and TRBJ1-2; no definite D call. Trimming removed 0 bases from V and 7 bases from J, with 15 bases in between. Germline V gives CDR1 LGHNA, CDR2 YSLEER. CDR3 length equals 15 residues.

The rearrangement links TRBV7-6 to TRBJ1-4, with D tentatively TRBD1 (5 bases). From germline, CDR1 is SGHVS and CDR2 FNYEAQ. Trimming removed 8 bases at V and 0 bases at J, with 16 bases between. CDR3 length equals 16 residues. CDR3 amino acids: CASLPGLPATNEKLFF. CDR3 in DNA: TGTGCCAGCTTACCGGGACTCCCGGCAACTAATGAAAAACTGTTTTTT.

The chain combines TRBV30 with TRBJ2-3; the D is unclear. CDR1 is GTSNPN, CDR2 SVGIG, per germline (reference sequence). The CDR3 extends over 13 amino acids. The V end was cut by 0 bases, the J end by 1 base, with 5 bases between. CDR3 in amino acids: CAWSVTRTDTQYF. CDR3 sequence (DNA): TGTGCCTGGAGTGTAACGCGCACAGATACGCAGTATTTT.

This clone came up a few times. The chain has TRBV11-2 and TRBJ1-1; perhaps TRBD1 as D (5 bases). Trimming took off 0 bases at V and 7 bases at J, with 12 bases between the two ends. The germline V gene has CDR1 SGHAT and CDR2 FQNNGV. This CDR3 region has 14 residues. CDR3 protein: CASSLDLGQLEAFF. CDR3 DNA: TGTGCCAGCAGCTTAGATTTAGGACAACTTGAAGCTTTCTTT.

This clone came up a few times. The CDR3 sequence: CSALAGSGDTQYF. The CDR3 DNA sequence: TGCAGCGCTCTAGCGGGGTCGGGAGATACGCAGTATTTT. The chain links TRBV29-1 to TRBJ2-3; TRBD2 matches 9 bases. CDR1 and CDR2 (germline): SQVTM, ANQGSEA. With V trimmed by 7 bases and J by 5 bases, 7 bases remained unmatched. The CDR3 extends over 13 amino acids.

In its sample, this clone was seen a few times. This CDR3 reads CASSNGGASGEQFF. The CDR3 nucleotides are TGTGCCAGCAGCAACGGGGGGGCCTCGGGTGAGCAGTTCTTC. The rearrangement links TRBV9 to TRBJ2-1, with 8 bases aligning to TRBD2. The germline V gene has CDR1 SGDLS and CDR2 YYNGEE. The V gene end was trimmed by 4 bases and the J gene end by 9 bases; junction bases not matched to a gene: 9. This CDR3 has 14 residues.

This clone was observed a handful of times. This sample also contains other DNA sequences that code for the same CDR3. The V gene is TRBV27, the J gene TRBJ2-7; 8 bases are a match to TRBD2. Germline-derived CDR1 and CDR2 are MNHEY and SMNVEV (reference sequence). This CDR3 comprises 14 residues. Trimming removed 6 bases from V and 1 base from J; junction bases left unmatched: 5. The CDR3 bases are TGTGCCAGCAGCCCCGGGGGGGCTTCCTACGAGCAGTACTTC. Its protein product is CASSPGGASYEQYF.

The V and J genes are TRBV30 and TRBJ2-1; 7 nucleotides agree with TRBD1. The CDR3 is 14 residues long. Per the germline V gene, CDR1 is GTSNPN and CDR2 is SVGIG (reference sequence). The ends lost 0 bases at V and 5 bases at J; junction bases unmatched: 4. CDR3 bases: TGTGCCTGGAGTGTACTTGGGACAGACAATGAGCAGTTCTTC. It specifies CAWSVLGTDNEQFF.

The V call is TRBV30, the J call TRBJ2-7; TRBD2 is a possible D gene (6 bases). Deletions cut 7 bases from V and 5 bases from J, with 18 bases between. Germline values: CDR1 GTSNPN, CDR2 SVGIG (reference sequence). There are 13 residues in the CDR3. Written as DNA, the CDR3 is TGTGCCTATACGCGGGACCCGGGAGACGAGCAGTACTTC. Its translation is CAYTRDPGDEQYF.

This clone occurred a few times. The rearrangement uses TRBV29-1 and TRBJ2-1; 10 bases are a match to TRBD2. The CDR3 runs 16 residues. The germline V gene has CDR1 SQVTM and CDR2 ANQGSEA. J gave up 0 bases and V 2 bases, and 4 bases lay outside the gene matches. CDR3 DNA sequence: TGCAGCGTTGAACTAGCGGGGGTAAGCTCCTACAATGAGCAGTTCTTC. Translation: CSVELAGVSSYNEQFF.

This chain uses TRBV6-5 with TRBJ2-7, with TRBD1 matching 7 bases. CDR3 length equals 13 residues. Germline values: CDR1 MNHEY, CDR2 SVGAGI. V gave up 2 bases and J gave up 5 bases; unmatched junction bases: 3. The DNA for the CDR3 is TGTGCCAGCAGTTACACAGGGGCCAACGAGCAGTACTTC. It translates to CASSYTGANEQYF.

The rearrangement uses TRBV27 and TRBJ2-3; D uncertain. The germline CDR1 and CDR2 sequences are MNHEY and SMNVEV (reference sequence). The V end was cut by 5 bases, the J end by 6 bases, with 12 bases between. CDR3 size: 13 residues. The CDR3 region has the DNA TGTGCCAGCAGTCCCATAACTTCGGATACGCAGTATTTT. Amino acid sequence: CASSPITSDTQYF.

The rearrangement links TRBV9 to TRBJ2-7; D may correspond to TRBD1 or TRBD2 (6 bases each). Germline V gene lookup returns CDR1 SGDLS and CDR2 YYNGEE. V was clipped by 0 bases and J by 3 bases, with 10 bases between them. The CDR3 is made up of 14 amino acids. CDR3 sequence reads: CASSVGGAGYEQYF. Here the CDR3 DNA reads TGTGCCAGCAGCGTAGGGGGGGCTGGCTACGAGCAGTACTTC. Together with reference TRBV9 and TRBJ2-7, the CDR3 gives the full variable domain: DSGVTQTPKHLITATGQRVTLRCSPRSGDLSVYWYQQSLDQGLQFLIQYYNGEERAKGNILERFSAQQFPDLHSELNLSSLELGDSALYFCASSVGGAGYEQYFGPGTRLTVT.

In its sample, this clone was seen a few times. This rearrangement joins TRBV7-9 to TRBJ1-4, with D tentatively TRBD1 (5 bases). Germline V gives CDR1 SEHNR, CDR2 FQNEAQ (reference sequence). This CDR3 spans 14 amino acids. Between the trimmed V and J ends, which lost 5 bases and 4 bases, there was a span of 11 bases. The CDR3 region is CASSLQGNNEKLFF. The CDR3 nucleotides are TGTGCCAGCAGCCTTCAGGGTAATAATGAAAAACTGTTTTTT.

This clone has a handful of counts. This chain uses TRBV7-2 with TRBJ2-1; TRBD1 or TRBD2 may be the D gene (6 bases each). V dropped 7 bases and J dropped 13 bases, with 23 bases sitting between them. The CDR3 sequence is 14 residues long. Germline V gene data show CDR1 as SGHTA and CDR2 as FQGNSA. DNA for the CDR3: TGTGCCAGCACCGGACCGCTCGGGGGCTTCCATCAGTTCTTC. Encoded protein: CASTGPLGGFHQFF.

The sample holds a few counts of this clone. The chain links TRBV5-6 to TRBJ1-1, with D hard to call. The CDR3 covers 13 residues. V lost 1 base and J lost 2, with 6 bases in between. The germline CDR1 and CDR2 sequences are SGHDT and YYEEEE. The CDR3 DNA follows: TGTGCCAGCAGCTTGTTGGAAAACACTGAAGCTTTCTTT. Translated, it gives CASSLLENTEAFF.

The rearrangement joins TRBV30 to TRBJ2-4; TRBD1 matches 9 bases. The V segment lost 1 base and the J segment 0 bases; nucleotides outside the gene matches: 4. The CDR3 extends over 16 amino acids. CDR1 GTSNPN and CDR2 SVGIG come from the germline V gene (reference sequence). The DNA of the CDR3 is TGTGCCTGGAGTGCCGGGACAGGGCTAGCCAAAAACATTCAGTACTTC. It translates to CAWSAGTGLAKNIQYF.